The TCR beta chain described here comes from a study of vaccination and CD4 T cells after COVID-19 (dated 2022 in TCRdb). Regarding the study in general: Convalescent patients had a positive SARS-CoV-2 result on nasal swab PCR, and of these patients, under ten had mild disease and one had severe disease. The convalescent cohort comprised six males and four females, including two Hispanic individuals, seven Caucasians, two Asians and one multiracial person. Participants received two doses of either the Pfizer-BioNTech BNT162b2 vaccine (n=8) or the Moderna mRNA-1273 vaccine (n=2). Post-COVID blood samples were collected from convalescent patients a median of about 92 days after diagnosis, with a range of about 35 to 180 days. Post-vaccine blood samples were collected a median of approximately 77 days after the second vaccine dose, ranging from about 12 to 241 days. Culture stimuli were overlapping spike peptide pools from SARS-CoV-2 and from the common cold coronaviruses HCoV-NL63, HCoV-OC43 and HCoV-229E. Control cultures received a CEFX viral epitope pool as the positive control, an HIV-1 Nef peptide pool as the negative control, or no peptide. In 10 COVID-19 convalescent patients and a handful of infection-naive healthy vaccine recipients, researchers compared the spike-specific CD4+ TCR repertoire from before mRNA vaccination with the repertoire from after.

General study outcomes and caveats: In convalescent patients, a median about 90% of post-vaccine SARS-CoV-2-reactive clones were detected only after vaccination, and vaccine-specific priming was suggested by this finding. The median number of SARS-CoV-2-reactive clonotypes rose from around 22 after infection to around 40 after vaccination, but the change was not significant. Of the vaccine-specific clones in convalescent patients, 304 of 307, or nearly all, reacted only to SARS-CoV-2 spike and did not cross-react with common cold coronaviruses. Relatively few convalescent patients were included in the study, and early timepoints after natural infection were not analyzed.

The treatment or condition label of this sample denotes: roughly 10-day PBMC culture with coronavirus spike peptide pools or control peptides (ViraFEST assay). The study used the ViraFEST assay, which expanded antigen-specific T cells with peptide pools and then identified expanded clonotypes by TCR sequencing. The convalescent patients' positive SARS-CoV-2 PCR tests were from March to December 2020, which was before the Alpha, Beta and Delta variants emerged in the United States. PBMCs were cultured at fewer than 2.5 million per well in IMDM supplemented with approximately 5.4% human AB serum and about 9.5 IU/ml IL-2, with roughly 10 ug/ml peptide pools added. On days 3 and 7, half of the culture medium was replaced with fresh IL-2-containing medium. Once the cells had been in culture for around 10 days, the EasySep CD4+ T cell isolation kit was used to isolate CD4+ T cells by negative selection. Ficoll-Paque Plus gradient centrifugation was used to isolate PBMCs from whole blood, and the isolated PBMCs were then either used fresh or cryopreserved at -140C. In general, triplicate wells were set up for every culture condition.

Library method: PCR. DNA from cultured CD4+ T cells underwent TCR sequencing with the Oncomine TCR Beta short-read assay at the Johns Hopkins FTIC core. Genomic DNA was extracted from the cultured CD4+ T cells with the QIAamp micro DNA kit. Oncomine TCR Beta libraries from cultured CD4+ T cells were pooled with unique dual indexes and sequenced on an Illumina iSeq 100. The study's own analysis went as follows. Non-productive sequences were removed, and CDR3s not starting with C, not ending with F or W, or shorter than 7 amino acids were discarded. The MANAFEST web application was used to identify antigen-specific clonotypes by comparing peptide-stimulated wells against reference wells and other culture wells. To be called positive, a clone needed an FDR below 0.05, an odds ratio above 5, and a productive frequency above 0.1% in at least two of three replicate wells. A clonotype counted as cross-reactive if it showed significant expansion both in the SARS-CoV-2 spike wells and in at least one common cold coronavirus spike condition. Similarity between CDR3 sequences was evaluated in R version 3.6.1 using Levenshtein distances (stringdist) and unrooted phylogenetic trees (ape). TCRdb trimmed the raw reads at Q25, called clones with MiXCR and kept productive beta chains. Identical CDR3 proteins give one entry, which carries the most common genes and DNA. It is TCRdb's table, rather than the study itself, that gives the V and J calls and clone size. Here the sample has more than 3,500 distinct CDR3 sequences; roughly 17% occur a single time. The top ten clones comprise 22% of the sample.

V is pruned by 5 bases and J by 7 bases, leaving 10 bases of the junction without a gene match. Including cysteine and phenylalanine, the CDR3 has 15 amino acids. Only the CDR3 region is kept as DNA, spanning 45 bases read in frame from base 1. Per the germline V gene, SGHVS is the CDR1 and FQNEAQ is the CDR2. Comments on this clonotype: The target of this receptor is not known. Base qualities were left out, and no much larger clone turns up one base away.

The sequencing input was CD4+ T cells from blood, cultured in vitro. The receptor was derived from a human donor who had recovered from COVID-19. The chain is encoded by TRBV7-8 joined to TRBJ2-4, and 8 junctional nucleotides match TRBD1. The CDR3: CASSPDRGAGNIQYF. The DNA sequence reads TGTGCCAGCAGCCCTGACAGGGGCGCAGGGAACATTCAGTACTTC.